These T cell receptor beta chains were read from a single sample in a study of blood T cell repertoires in COVID-19. This table comes from immunoSEQ multiplex PCR, and its TCRdb copy is limited to in-frame clones, with some not included. Altogether about 160,000 clones are present, about 86% being singletons, with the ten largest covering 2.5% to 4%. The material sequenced was peripheral blood. These TCRs come from a man aged 65 to 79 with acute or convalescent COVID-19. Both conserved end residues are part of each CDR3. A D gene is named only where the DNA matches it firmly. Expanded clones get a size class; other rows say once, few or many, or leave the size out.

CDR3 DNA,CDR3 protein,clone size,V gene,J gene,D gene
TGTGCCAGTAGTATCGGTAGCGGGTCACCAGGGGAGACCCAGTACTTC,CASSIGSGSPGETQYF,-,TRBV19,TRBJ2-5,TRBD2
TGTGCCAGTAGTAACCGGGCCCCAGCGGATGGCTACACCTTC,CASSNRAPADGYTF,-,TRBV19,TRBJ1-2,-
TGTGCCAGTAGCGACTCACAGGGAAAGGCCTACAATGAGCAGTTCTTC,CASSDSQGKAYNEQFF,-,TRBV19,TRBJ2-1,-
TGTGCCAGCAGTTTCAGGGCTGAAGCTTTCTTT,CASSFRAEAFF,-,TRBV12-3/TRBV12-4,TRBJ1-1,-
TGTGCCATCAGTGAGGACAGGACCTATCAGCCCCAGCATTTT,CAISEDRTYQPQHF,-,TRBV10-3,TRBJ1-5,-
TGTGCCAGCAGCTTAGGAGAGAACAATGAAAAACTGTTTTTT,CASSLGENNEKLFF,few,TRBV7-9,TRBJ1-4,-
TGTGCCAGCAGCCAACAGACAGGGCCTGGAAACACCATATATTTT,CASSQQTGPGNTIYF,-,TRBV3-1/TRBV3-2,TRBJ1-3,TRBD1
TGTGCCAGCAGCTTGGCCGGGACTAGCGGGAGCAGGGAGCTGTTTTTT,CASSLAGTSGSRELFF,once,TRBV11-3,TRBJ2-2,TRBD2
TGTGCCAGCAGCGTAGGTGAGGGCGGAAATTCACCCCTCCACTTT,CASSVGEGGNSPLHF,-,TRBV9,TRBJ1-6,-
TGTGCCAGCAGTTCACCGGGACTAGCGGGAGGCACTTCCTACGAGCAGTACTTC,CASSSPGLAGGTSYEQYF,-,TRBV28,TRBJ2-7,TRBD2
TGTGCCAGTAGTTCCAGGGGGCGAGGGGAGCTGTTTTTT,CASSSRGRGELFF,once,TRBV19,TRBJ2-2,TRBD1
TGCGCCAGCAGCTTAGACAGGGGCGACACCGGGGAGCTGTTTTTT,CASSLDRGDTGELFF,-,TRBV5-1,TRBJ2-2,TRBD1
TGTGCCAGTAGTGAAGACAGGGGCCTCTCTCTGTACTTC,CASSEDRGLSLYF,-,TRBV19,TRBJ2-7,TRBD1
TGTGCCAGCAGCCCGGCCGGACTAGCGGGAGGGCCGGCAGATACGCAGTATTTT,CASSPAGLAGGPADTQYF,few,TRBV5-5,TRBJ2-3,TRBD2
TGTGCCAGCAGCACTAGCGGGAGGTTACAGGGGGAGACCCAGTACTTC,CASSTSGRLQGETQYF,-,TRBV7-9,TRBJ2-5,TRBD2